Listed below are T cell receptor beta chains from one sample, sequenced in a study of B cell selection in AIRE deficiency. Profiling relied on immunoSEQ multiplex PCR, and the TCRdb table lists in-frame clones only, not all of them. The sample has about 21,000 clones, about 94% seen once; the top ten hold around 2%. The sample taken for sequencing was Tregs sorted from PBMCs. The receptors originated from a human donor with AIRE deficiency. Both conserved end residues are part of each CDR3. Fields, in order: clone size, V gene, D gene, J gene, CDR3 length, CDR3 protein, CDR3 DNA. A D gene is named only where the DNA matches it firmly. Expanded clones are given a class, and other clones once, few, many or no size at all.

clone size: NA
V gene: TRBV7-2
D gene: NA
J gene: TRBJ2-7
CDR3 length: 13
CDR3 protein: CASTSQPAYEQYF
CDR3 DNA: TGTGCCAGCACCTCCCAACCCGCCTACGAGCAGTACTTC

clone size: NA
V gene: TRBV7-7
D gene: TRBD2
J gene: TRBJ2-1
CDR3 length: 16
CDR3 protein: CASSLGTSGPYNEQFF
CDR3 DNA: TGTGCTAGCAGCTTAGGGACTAGCGGGCCCTACAATGAGCAGTTCTTC

clone size: NA
V gene: TRBV5-6
D gene: NA
J gene: TRBJ2-7
CDR3 length: 14
CDR3 protein: CASSRDPQLGEQYF
CDR3 DNA: TGTGCCAGCAGCCGAGACCCGCAACTAGGCGAGCAGTACTTC

clone size: NA
V gene: TRBV28
D gene: NA
J gene: TRBJ2-7
CDR3 length: 15
CDR3 protein: CASSLTGTLTYEQYF
CDR3 DNA: TGTGCCAGCAGTTTGACAGGTACCTTGACCTACGAGCAGTACTTC

clone size: NA
V gene: TRBV28
D gene: NA
J gene: TRBJ1-5
CDR3 length: 15
CDR3 protein: CASSLRGAGNQPQHF
CDR3 DNA: TGTGCCAGCAGTTTAAGGGGGGCAGGTAATCAGCCCCAGCATTTT

clone size: NA
V gene: TRBV19
D gene: TRBD2
J gene: TRBJ2-7
CDR3 length: 18
CDR3 protein: CASSIVRSGRELTYEQYF
CDR3 DNA: TGTGCCAGTAGTATTGTACGTAGCGGGAGAGAGCTTACCTACGAGCAGTACTTC

clone size: NA
V gene: TRBV10-3
D gene: NA
J gene: TRBJ2-7
CDR3 length: 13
CDR3 protein: CAISEQGLYEQYF
CDR3 DNA: TGTGCCATCAGTGAGCAGGGCCTCTACGAGCAGTACTTC

clone size: NA
V gene: TRBV6-1
D gene: TRBD1
J gene: TRBJ2-3
CDR3 length: 15
CDR3 protein: CASNWDRGSTDTQYF
CDR3 DNA: TGTGCCAGCAACTGGGACAGGGGTAGCACAGATACGCAGTATTTT

clone size: NA
V gene: TRBV5-6
D gene: TRBD1
J gene: TRBJ1-6
CDR3 length: 15
CDR3 protein: CASSLLGQGNSPLHF
CDR3 DNA: TGTGCCAGCAGCTTATTAGGACAGGGTAATTCACCCCTCCACTTT

clone size: NA
V gene: TRBV15
D gene: NA
J gene: TRBJ2-1
CDR3 length: 13
CDR3 protein: CATSRDYSGEQFF
CDR3 DNA: TGTGCCACCAGCAGAGATTATTCGGGTGAGCAGTTCTTC

clone size: NA
V gene: TRBV28
D gene: TRBD1
J gene: TRBJ1-2
CDR3 length: 15
CDR3 protein: CASSKRDRINYGYTF
CDR3 DNA: TGTGCCAGCAGTAAAAGGGACAGGATTAACTATGGCTACACCTTC

clone size: NA
V gene: TRBV7-2
D gene: NA
J gene: TRBJ1-2
CDR3 length: 15
CDR3 protein: CASSLGYHGNYGYTF
CDR3 DNA: TGTGCCAGCAGCTTAGGCTATCACGGCAACTATGGCTACACCTTC

clone size: NA
V gene: TRBV5-1
D gene: NA
J gene: TRBJ2-7
CDR3 length: 14
CDR3 protein: CASSFSDPRYEQYF
CDR3 DNA: TGCGCCAGCAGCTTTTCAGACCCCAGATACGAGCAGTACTTC

clone size: once
V gene: TRBV7-7
D gene: NA
J gene: TRBJ2-2
CDR3 length: 12
CDR3 protein: CASSSYTGELFF
CDR3 DNA: TGTGCTAGCAGCTCTTACACCGGGGAGCTGTTTTTT

clone size: NA
V gene: TRBV2
D gene: NA
J gene: TRBJ2-7
CDR3 length: 11
CDR3 protein: CASSVVQQQYF
CDR3 DNA: TGTGCCAGCAGTGTGGTCCAACAGCAGTACTTC

clone size: NA
V gene: TRBV11-1
D gene: NA
J gene: TRBJ1-1
CDR3 length: 14
CDR3 protein: CASSLEPKDTEAFF
CDR3 DNA: TGTGCCAGCAGCTTAGAGCCTAAGGACACTGAAGCTTTCTTT

clone size: NA
V gene: TRBV6-4
D gene: TRBD2
J gene: TRBJ2-3
CDR3 length: 15
CDR3 protein: CASSYLAGGTDTQYF
CDR3 DNA: TGTGCCAGCAGTTATCTAGCGGGAGGGACAGATACGCAGTATTTT

clone size: NA
V gene: TRBV6-4
D gene: NA
J gene: TRBJ1-4
CDR3 length: 14
CDR3 protein: CASRTAGPNEKLFF
CDR3 DNA: TGTGCCAGCAGAACCGCGGGACCAAATGAAAAACTGTTTTTT

clone size: NA
V gene: TRBV5-8
D gene: NA
J gene: TRBJ2-2
CDR3 length: 14
CDR3 protein: CASSATSGTGELFF
CDR3 DNA: TGTGCCAGCAGCGCAACATCCGGCACCGGGGAGCTGTTTTTT

clone size: NA
V gene: TRBV5-8
D gene: NA
J gene: TRBJ1-4
CDR3 length: 14
CDR3 protein: CASSLVQGVEKLFF
CDR3 DNA: TGTGCCAGCAGCTTGGTCCAGGGTGTGGAAAAACTGTTTTTT

clone size: NA
V gene: TRBV25-1
D gene: NA
J gene: TRBJ1-5
CDR3 length: 13
CDR3 protein: CASSQRVGQPQHF
CDR3 DNA: TGTGCCAGCAGTCAAAGGGTCGGCCAGCCCCAGCATTTT

clone size: few
V gene: TRBV9
D gene: NA
J gene: TRBJ1-5
CDR3 length: 13
CDR3 protein: CASSVRGFGPQHF
CDR3 DNA: TGTGCCAGCAGCGTACGAGGGTTTGGGCCCCAGCATTTT

clone size: NA
V gene: TRBV11-3
D gene: NA
J gene: TRBJ2-3
CDR3 length: 15
CDR3 protein: CASSLGMSGTDTQYF
CDR3 DNA: TGTGCCAGCAGCTTGGGAATGAGTGGCACAGATACGCAGTATTTT

clone size: NA
V gene: TRBV27
D gene: TRBD1
J gene: TRBJ1-4
CDR3 length: 15
CDR3 protein: CASRRQGAQNEKLFF
CDR3 DNA: TGTGCCAGCAGACGACAGGGGGCTCAGAATGAAAAACTGTTTTTT

clone size: NA
V gene: TRBV15
D gene: NA
J gene: TRBJ1-1
CDR3 length: 14
CDR3 protein: CATSREELNTEAFF
CDR3 DNA: TGTGCCACCAGCAGAGAGGAGCTGAACACTGAAGCTTTCTTT

clone size: NA
V gene: TRBV6-5
D gene: NA
J gene: TRBJ1-6
CDR3 length: 14
CDR3 protein: CASSYGQGGSPLHF
CDR3 DNA: TGTGCCAGCAGTTACGGCCAGGGCGGGTCACCCCTCCACTTT

clone size: NA
V gene: TRBV5-1
D gene: TRBD1
J gene: TRBJ1-2
CDR3 length: 14
CDR3 protein: CASTEDRGDYGYTF
CDR3 DNA: TGCGCCAGCACCGAGGACAGGGGCGACTATGGCTACACCTTC

clone size: NA
V gene: TRBV9
D gene: TRBD2
J gene: TRBJ2-1
CDR3 length: 14
CDR3 protein: CASSPSGSNDEQFF
CDR3 DNA: TGTGCCAGCAGCCCTAGCGGGAGTAACGATGAGCAGTTCTTC

clone size: NA
V gene: TRBV7-3
D gene: TRBD1
J gene: TRBJ1-1
CDR3 length: 13
CDR3 protein: CASSSGTGTEAFF
CDR3 DNA: TGTGCCAGCAGCTCCGGGACAGGAACTGAAGCTTTCTTT

clone size: NA
V gene: TRBV9
D gene: TRBD2
J gene: TRBJ2-3
CDR3 length: 16
CDR3 protein: CASSVGSGTNTDTQYF
CDR3 DNA: TGTGCCAGCAGCGTAGGTAGCGGGACTAACACAGATACGCAGTATTTT

clone size: NA
V gene: TRBV15
D gene: NA
J gene: TRBJ1-4
CDR3 length: 13
CDR3 protein: CATSRPGFQKLFF
CDR3 DNA: TGTGCCACCAGCAGACCAGGGTTTCAAAAACTGTTTTTT

clone size: NA
V gene: TRBV6-5
D gene: TRBD1
J gene: TRBJ2-7
CDR3 length: 13
CDR3 protein: CASSHGQAYEQYF
CDR3 DNA: TGTGCCAGCAGTCACGGACAGGCCTACGAGCAGTACTTC

clone size: NA
V gene: TRBV6-5
D gene: NA
J gene: TRBJ1-2
CDR3 length: 13
CDR3 protein: CASSPSGVYGYTF
CDR3 DNA: TGTGCCAGCAGTCCAAGCGGGGTTTATGGCTACACCTTC

clone size: NA
V gene: TRBV27
D gene: TRBD2
J gene: TRBJ2-3
CDR3 length: 15
CDR3 protein: CASSLGGSSGNTQYF
CDR3 DNA: TGTGCCAGCAGTTTGGGCGGGAGTTCGGGAAATACGCAGTATTTT

clone size: NA
V gene: TRBV4-3
D gene: NA
J gene: TRBJ1-6
CDR3 length: 13
CDR3 protein: CASSQDQRPPLHF
CDR3 DNA: TGCGCCAGCAGCCAAGATCAGCGCCCACCCCTCCACTTT

clone size: NA
V gene: TRBV19
D gene: NA
J gene: TRBJ1-3
CDR3 length: 13
CDR3 protein: CASRQISGNTIYF
CDR3 DNA: TGTGCCAGTAGGCAGATTTCTGGAAACACCATATATTTT

clone size: once
V gene: TRBV15
D gene: TRBD2
J gene: TRBJ2-7
CDR3 length: 15
CDR3 protein: CATSGRTSGDYEQYF
CDR3 DNA: TGTGCCACCAGCGGCAGGACTAGCGGAGACTACGAGCAGTACTTC

clone size: NA
V gene: TRBV28
D gene: NA
J gene: TRBJ1-5
CDR3 length: 16
CDR3 protein: CASSPSPRRSNQPQHF
CDR3 DNA: TGTGCCAGCAGTCCCTCACCTCGCAGGAGCAATCAGCCCCAGCATTTT

clone size: NA
V gene: TRBV4-3
D gene: TRBD2
J gene: TRBJ2-5
CDR3 length: 17
CDR3 protein: CASSPPSGKTTTETQYF
CDR3 DNA: TGCGCCTCCTCCCCGCCTAGCGGGAAAACAACCACGGAGACCCAGTACTTC

clone size: NA
V gene: TRBV5-1
D gene: TRBD2
J gene: TRBJ2-7
CDR3 length: 19
CDR3 protein: CASRPVSTGTSGRPYEQYF
CDR3 DNA: TGCGCCAGCAGGCCAGTCTCGACAGGGACTAGCGGGCGACCCTACGAGCAGTACTTC

clone size: NA
V gene: TRBV27
D gene: TRBD2
J gene: TRBJ2-7
CDR3 length: 16
CDR3 protein: CASSLSTSGRAYEQYF
CDR3 DNA: TGTGCCAGCAGTTTATCGACTAGCGGGAGGGCCTACGAGCAGTACTTC

clone size: NA
V gene: TRBV6-6
D gene: TRBD1
J gene: TRBJ2-3
CDR3 length: 16
CDR3 protein: CASSYLGTGGRDTQYF
CDR3 DNA: TGTGCCAGCAGTTACTTAGGGACAGGGGGTAGGGATACGCAGTATTTT

clone size: NA
V gene: TRBV5-3
D gene: TRBD1
J gene: TRBJ2-7
CDR3 length: 15
CDR3 protein: CASRQPGQGVYEQYF
CDR3 DNA: TGTGCCAGCAGACAACCGGGACAGGGGGTCTACGAGCAGTACTTC

clone size: once
V gene: TRBV7-2
D gene: TRBD2
J gene: TRBJ2-7
CDR3 length: 15
CDR3 protein: CASSLVGLAGYEQYF
CDR3 DNA: TGTGCCAGCAGCTTAGTGGGACTAGCGGGCTACGAGCAGTACTTC

clone size: NA
V gene: TRBV7-9
D gene: TRBD1
J gene: TRBJ1-1
CDR3 length: 13
CDR3 protein: CASSSQGATEAFF
CDR3 DNA: TGTGCCAGCAGCTCCCAGGGGGCGACTGAAGCTTTCTTT

clone size: NA
V gene: TRBV27
D gene: NA
J gene: TRBJ2-7
CDR3 length: 15
CDR3 protein: CASSKQGKGDLEQYF
CDR3 DNA: TGTGCCAGCAGCAAGCAGGGGAAGGGGGACCTGGAGCAGTACTTC

clone size: NA
V gene: TRBV2
D gene: NA
J gene: TRBJ2-1
CDR3 length: 16
CDR3 protein: CASSGVPPGSYNEQFF
CDR3 DNA: TGTGCCAGCAGTGGGGTCCCTCCGGGCTCCTACAATGAGCAGTTCTTC

clone size: NA
V gene: TRBV6-1
D gene: NA
J gene: TRBJ2-7
CDR3 length: 14
CDR3 protein: CASSESADTYEQYF
CDR3 DNA: TGTGCCAGCAGTGAGTCAGCTGATACCTACGAGCAGTACTTC

clone size: NA
V gene: TRBV10-3
D gene: NA
J gene: TRBJ1-3
CDR3 length: 12
CDR3 protein: CAIRGLGNTIYF
CDR3 DNA: TGTGCCATCAGGGGACTTGGAAACACCATATATTTT

clone size: NA
V gene: TRBV4-2
D gene: TRBD2
J gene: TRBJ2-1
CDR3 length: 16
CDR3 protein: CASSQGGGSVRVEQFF
CDR3 DNA: TGTGCCAGCAGCCAGGGTGGCGGGAGTGTAAGGGTTGAGCAGTTCTTC

clone size: NA
V gene: TRBV19
D gene: NA
J gene: TRBJ1-2
CDR3 length: 14
CDR3 protein: CASSIPGLIYGYTF
CDR3 DNA: TGTGCCAGTAGTATCCCGGGACTGATCTATGGCTACACCTTC

clone size: NA
V gene: TRBV11-2
D gene: TRBD1
J gene: TRBJ1-4
CDR3 length: 15
CDR3 protein: CASSKLGQGGEKLFF
CDR3 DNA: TGTGCCAGCAGTAAATTGGGACAGGGGGGCGAAAAACTGTTTTTT

clone size: NA
V gene: TRBV15
D gene: NA
J gene: TRBJ2-3
CDR3 length: 14
CDR3 protein: CATSRVARTDTQYF
CDR3 DNA: TGTGCCACCAGCAGGGTCGCACGCACAGATACGCAGTATTTT

clone size: NA
V gene: TRBV5-1
D gene: NA
J gene: TRBJ2-3
CDR3 length: 15
CDR3 protein: CASSSGALLTDTQYF
CDR3 DNA: TGCGCCAGCAGCTCTGGGGCCCTATTAACAGATACGCAGTATTTT

clone size: NA
V gene: TRBV6-6
D gene: NA
J gene: TRBJ2-7
CDR3 length: 13
CDR3 protein: CASNKGSTYEQYF
CDR3 DNA: TGTGCCAGCAACAAGGGATCAACCTACGAGCAGTACTTC